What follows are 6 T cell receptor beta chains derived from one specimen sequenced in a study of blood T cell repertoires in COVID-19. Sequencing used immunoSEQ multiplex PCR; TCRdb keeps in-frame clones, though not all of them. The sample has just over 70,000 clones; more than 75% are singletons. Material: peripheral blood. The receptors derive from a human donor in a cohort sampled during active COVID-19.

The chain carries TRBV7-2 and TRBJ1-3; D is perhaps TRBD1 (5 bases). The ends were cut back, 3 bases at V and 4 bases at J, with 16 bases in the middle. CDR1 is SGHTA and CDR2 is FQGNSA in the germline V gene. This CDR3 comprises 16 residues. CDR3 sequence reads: CASSLGGDRGGNTIYF. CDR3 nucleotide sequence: TGTGCCAGCAGCTTGGGGGGGGACCGAGGAGGAAACACCATATATTTT.

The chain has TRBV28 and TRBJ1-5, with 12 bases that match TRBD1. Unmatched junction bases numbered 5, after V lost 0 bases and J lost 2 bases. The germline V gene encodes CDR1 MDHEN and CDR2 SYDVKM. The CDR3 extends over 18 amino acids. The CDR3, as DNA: TGTGCCAGCAGTTTATGGGGGACAGGGGGCATGGGCAATCAGCCCCAGCATTTT. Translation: CASSLWGTGGMGNQPQHF. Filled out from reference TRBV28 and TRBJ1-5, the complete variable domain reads DVKVTQSSRYLVKRTGEKVFLECVQDMDHENMFWYRQDPGLGLRLIYFSYDVKMKEKGDIPEGYSVSREKKERFSLILESASTNQTSMYLCASSLWGTGGMGNQPQHFGDGTRLSIL.

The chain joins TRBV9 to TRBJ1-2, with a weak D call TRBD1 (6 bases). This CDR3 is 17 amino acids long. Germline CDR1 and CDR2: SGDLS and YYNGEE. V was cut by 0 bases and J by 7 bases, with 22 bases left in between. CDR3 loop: CASSVGSQGGYWAGYTF. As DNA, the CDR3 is TGTGCCAGCAGCGTAGGGTCACAGGGAGGGTACTGGGCTGGCTACACCTTC.

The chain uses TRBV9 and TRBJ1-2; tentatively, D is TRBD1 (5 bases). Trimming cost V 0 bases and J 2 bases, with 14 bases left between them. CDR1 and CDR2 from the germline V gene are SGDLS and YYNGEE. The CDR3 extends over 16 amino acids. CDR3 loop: CASSVGGRGPNYGYTF. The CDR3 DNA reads TGTGCCAGCAGCGTAGGGGGGAGGGGACCCAACTATGGCTACACCTTC.

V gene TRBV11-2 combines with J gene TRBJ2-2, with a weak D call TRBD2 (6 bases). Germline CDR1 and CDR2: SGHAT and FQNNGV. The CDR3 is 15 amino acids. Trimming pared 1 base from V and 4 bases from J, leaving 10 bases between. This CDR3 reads CASSLGYGGTGELFF. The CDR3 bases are TGTGCCAGCAGCTTAGGATACGGGGGCACCGGGGAGCTGTTTTTT.

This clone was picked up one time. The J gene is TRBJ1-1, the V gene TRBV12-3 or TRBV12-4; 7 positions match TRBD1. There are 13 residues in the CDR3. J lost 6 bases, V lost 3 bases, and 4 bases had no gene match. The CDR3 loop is CASSFTGDAEAFF. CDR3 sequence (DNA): TGTGCCAGCAGTTTCACAGGGGATGCTGAAGCTTTCTTT.